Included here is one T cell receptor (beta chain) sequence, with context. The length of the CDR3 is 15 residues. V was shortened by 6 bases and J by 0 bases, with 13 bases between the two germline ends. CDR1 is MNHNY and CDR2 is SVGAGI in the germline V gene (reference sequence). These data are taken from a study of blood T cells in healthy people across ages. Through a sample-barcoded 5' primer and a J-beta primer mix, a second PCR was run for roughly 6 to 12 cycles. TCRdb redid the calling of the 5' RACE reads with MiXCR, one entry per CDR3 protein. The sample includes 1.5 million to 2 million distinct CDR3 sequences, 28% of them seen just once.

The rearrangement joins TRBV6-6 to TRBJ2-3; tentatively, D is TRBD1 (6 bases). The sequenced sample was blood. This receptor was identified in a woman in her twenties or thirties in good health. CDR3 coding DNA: TGTGCCAGCAGGGACGGACAGTCAAGCACAGATACGCAGTATTTT. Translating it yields CASRDGQSSTDTQYF.